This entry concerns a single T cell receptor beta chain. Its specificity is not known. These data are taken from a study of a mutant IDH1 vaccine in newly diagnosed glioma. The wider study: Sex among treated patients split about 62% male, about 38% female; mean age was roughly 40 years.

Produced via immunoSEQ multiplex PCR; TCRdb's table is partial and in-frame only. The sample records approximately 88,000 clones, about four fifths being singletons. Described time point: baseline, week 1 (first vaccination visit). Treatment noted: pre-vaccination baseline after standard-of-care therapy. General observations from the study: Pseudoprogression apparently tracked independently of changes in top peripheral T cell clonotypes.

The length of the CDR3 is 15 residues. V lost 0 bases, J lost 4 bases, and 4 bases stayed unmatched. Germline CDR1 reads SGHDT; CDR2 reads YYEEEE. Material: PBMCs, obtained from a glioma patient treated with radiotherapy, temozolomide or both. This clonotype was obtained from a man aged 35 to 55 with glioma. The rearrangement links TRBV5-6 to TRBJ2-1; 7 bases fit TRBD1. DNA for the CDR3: TGTGCCAGCAGCTTGGCGGGACAGCCGTACAATGAGCAGTTCTTC. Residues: CASSLAGQPYNEQFF.